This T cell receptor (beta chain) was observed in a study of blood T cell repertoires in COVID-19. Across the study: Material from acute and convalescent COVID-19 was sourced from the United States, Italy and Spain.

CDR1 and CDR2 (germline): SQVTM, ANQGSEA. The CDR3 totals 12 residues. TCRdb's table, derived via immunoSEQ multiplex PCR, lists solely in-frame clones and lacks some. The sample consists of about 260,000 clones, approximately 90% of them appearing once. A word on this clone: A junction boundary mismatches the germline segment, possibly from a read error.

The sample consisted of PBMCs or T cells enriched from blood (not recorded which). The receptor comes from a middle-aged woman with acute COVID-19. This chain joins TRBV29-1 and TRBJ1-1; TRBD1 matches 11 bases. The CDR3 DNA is TGCAGCGTTGTTCGGGACAGGGGGGCCGGATTTTTT. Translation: CSVVRDRGAGFF.